This T cell receptor beta chain was identified in a study of cytomegalovirus exposure and HLA in healthy donors. General study points: A likely sequencing artifact accounted for one observed cluster of highly shared sequence variants. Further analysis, carried out later, found HLA-associated TCR beta chains more clonally expanded than equally common other chains. An analysis that came later showed most CMV-associated TCR beta chains appearing HLA-restricted.

Germline V gene sequence: CDR1 LNHNV, CDR2 YYDKDF (reference sequence). V gave up 0 bases and J gave up 9 bases, with 11 bases separating them. The CDR3 sequence is 13 residues long. Primers for the PCR totalled 60 Vbeta and 13 Jbeta. This table comes from immunoSEQ multiplex PCR, and its TCRdb copy is limited to in-frame clones, with some not included. This table holds 90,000 to 130,000 clones. Regarding this clone: Its antigen is unidentified.

The material sequenced was PBMCs. This chain links TRBV15 with TRBJ1-1; TRBD1 might be the D (5 bases). This receptor was obtained from a man aged 30 to 39 in good health and CMV-seronegative. CDR3 coding DNA: TGTGCCACCAGCAGAGATGGAGACAGTCAAGCTTTCTTT. Translated, it gives CATSRDGDSQAFF.